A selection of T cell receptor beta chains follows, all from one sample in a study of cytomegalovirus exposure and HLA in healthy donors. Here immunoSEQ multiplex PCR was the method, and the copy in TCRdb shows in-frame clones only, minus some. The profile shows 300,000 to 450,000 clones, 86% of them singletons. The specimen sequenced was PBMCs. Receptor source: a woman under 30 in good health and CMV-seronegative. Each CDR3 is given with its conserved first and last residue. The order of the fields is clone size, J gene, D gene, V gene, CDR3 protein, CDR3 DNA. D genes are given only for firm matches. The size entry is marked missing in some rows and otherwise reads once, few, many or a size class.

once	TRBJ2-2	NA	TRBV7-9	CATLISGGYANTGELFF	TGTGCCACTCTAATATCAGGGGGGTACGCGAACACCGGGGAGCTGTTTTTT
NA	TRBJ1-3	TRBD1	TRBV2	CASSRTGVPNTIYF	TGTGCCAGCAGTCGGACAGGGGTACCAAACACCATATATTTT
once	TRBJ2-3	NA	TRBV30	CAWSQTEDTQYF	TGTGCCTGGAGTCAGACAGAAGATACGCAGTATTTT
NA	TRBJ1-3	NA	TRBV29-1	CSVEGGVSGNTIYF	TGCAGCGTTGAAGGAGGAGTCTCTGGAAACACCATATATTTT
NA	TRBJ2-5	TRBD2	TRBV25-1	CASSISGGGETQYF	TGTGCCAGCTCTATCAGCGGGGGGGGAGAGACCCAGTACTTC
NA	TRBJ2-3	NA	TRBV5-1	CASNRGTASTDTQYF	TGCGCCAGCAATAGGGGGACGGCTAGCACAGATACGCAGTATTTT
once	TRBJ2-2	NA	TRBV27	CASSPSNTGELFF	TGTGCCAGCAGTCCTTCGAACACCGGGGAGCTGTTTTTT
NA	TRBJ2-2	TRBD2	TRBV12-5	CASALPPTSGEITGELFF	TGTGCTAGTGCCCTACCTCCGACTAGCGGGGAGATCACCGGGGAGCTGTTTTTT
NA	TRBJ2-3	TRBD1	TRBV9	CASSVETGGSTDTQYF	TGTGCCAGCAGCGTAGAAACAGGGGGAAGCACAGATACGCAGTATTTT
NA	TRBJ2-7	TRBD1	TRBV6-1	CASSVYDRGVNEQYF	TGTGCCAGCAGTGTCTACGACAGGGGGGTAAACGAGCAGTACTTC
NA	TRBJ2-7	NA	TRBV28	CASSPSPVRLGGYEQYF	TGTGCCAGCAGTCCATCCCCCGTGCGACTCGGCGGCTACGAGCAGTACTTC
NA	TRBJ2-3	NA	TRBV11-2	CASSLAKSPASSVLGTQYF	TGTGCCAGCAGCTTAGCTAAGTCACCCGCAAGTAGTGTTCTAGGTACGCAGTATTTT
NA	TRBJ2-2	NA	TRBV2	CASSENRVNTGELFF	TGTGCCAGCAGTGAGAACAGGGTGAACACCGGGGAGCTGTTTTTT
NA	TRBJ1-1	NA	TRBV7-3	CASSLTADTEAFF	TGTGCCAGCAGCTTAACAGCGGACACTGAAGCTTTCTTT
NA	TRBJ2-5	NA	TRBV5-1	CASSLGSGEETQYF	TGCGCCAGCAGCTTGGGTTCAGGGGAGGAGACCCAGTACTTC
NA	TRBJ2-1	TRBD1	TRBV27	CASSLQGDVYNEQFF	TGTGCCAGCAGTTTACAGGGGGACGTCTACAATGAGCAGTTCTTC
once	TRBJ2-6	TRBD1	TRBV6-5	CASRLDRAGANVLTF	TGTGCCAGCAGATTAGACAGGGCCGGGGCCAACGTCCTGACTTTC
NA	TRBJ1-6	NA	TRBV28	CASGRSPLHF	TGTGCCAGCGGTCGGTCACCCCTCCACTTT
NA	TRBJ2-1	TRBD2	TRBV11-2	CASSPLAGAYNEQFF	TGTGCCAGCAGCCCCTTAGCGGGAGCTTACAATGAGCAGTTCTTC
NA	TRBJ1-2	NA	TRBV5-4	CASSFLPRWGYTF	TGTGCCAGCAGCTTTCTTCCCAGGTGGGGCTACACCTTC
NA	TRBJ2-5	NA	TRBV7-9	CASRDTRGGGPGQETQYF	TGTGCCAGCAGGGACACTAGGGGGGGAGGACCCGGCCAAGAGACCCAGTACTTC
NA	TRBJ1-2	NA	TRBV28	CASRAGNSDYGYTF	TGTGCCAGCAGGGCAGGCAACTCAGACTATGGCTACACCTTC
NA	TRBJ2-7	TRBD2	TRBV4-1	CASSQSGGSYSGGPFSSYEQYF	TGCGCCAGCAGCCAATCCGGTGGTTCTTATAGCGGGGGGCCTTTCTCCTCCTACGAGCAGTACTTC
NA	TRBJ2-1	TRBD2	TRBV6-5	CASSFRLAGGYNEQFF	TGTGCCAGCAGTTTCCGACTAGCGGGGGGCTACAATGAGCAGTTCTTC
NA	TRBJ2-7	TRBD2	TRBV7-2	CASSPGLAGAAEQYF	TGTGCCAGCAGTCCAGGACTAGCGGGAGCCGCCGAGCAGTACTTC
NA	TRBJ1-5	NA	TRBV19	CASNLPGGAGGSNQPQHF	TGTGCCAGTAACCTCCCCGGGGGGGCCGGAGGGAGCAATCAGCCCCAGCATTTT
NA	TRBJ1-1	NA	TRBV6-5	CASSRVVPRSTEAFF	TGTGCCAGCAGCAGGGTGGTCCCGAGGAGCACTGAAGCTTTCTTT
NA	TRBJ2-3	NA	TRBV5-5	CASSLAWPGWNTQYF	TGTGCCAGCAGCTTGGCCTGGCCAGGGTGGAATACGCAGTATTTT
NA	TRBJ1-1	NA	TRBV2	CASSGPIRGNTEAFF	TGTGCCAGCAGTGGACCTATAAGGGGGAACACTGAAGCTTTCTTT
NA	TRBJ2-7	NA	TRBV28	CASSLGSGVEQYF	TGTGCCAGCAGTTTAGGTTCGGGGGTAGAGCAGTACTTC
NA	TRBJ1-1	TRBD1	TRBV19	CASTGTGLANTEAFF	TGTGCCAGTACCGGGACAGGGCTGGCGAACACTGAAGCTTTCTTT
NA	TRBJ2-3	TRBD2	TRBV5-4	CASSLKSVAGADTQYF	TGTGCCAGCAGCTTGAAGTCGGTAGCGGGGGCAGATACGCAGTATTTT